Listed here are 28 T cell receptor beta chains from one sample, sequenced in a study of blood T cell repertoires in COVID-19. Assay: immunoSEQ multiplex PCR; the TCRdb copy retains only in-frame clones and omits some. The table includes about 190,000 clones, 76% detected once. Sequenced input: PBMCs or T cells enriched from blood (not recorded which). The source of these receptors is a woman in her forties or fifties with acute COVID-19.

The chain couples TRBV7-2 to TRBJ1-5; unclear D gene. Deletions cut 5 bases from V and 4 bases from J, with 15 bases between. The CDR3 is made up of 15 amino acids. Germline assignment: CDR1 SGHTA and CDR2 FQGNSA. The CDR3 bases are TGTGCCAGCAGCCCCGGGTCGGGCGGGAATCAGCCCCAGCATTTT. Protein sequence: CASSPGSGGNQPQHF.

The table lists this clone with a count of one. J is TRBJ2-3 and V is TRBV7-2; TRBD2 matches at 13 bases. This CDR3 has 16 amino acids. From germline, CDR1 is SGHTA and CDR2 FQGNSA. V trimming: 5 bases; J trimming: 6 bases; junction bases outside the gene matches: 8. The CDR3 loop is CASSRLTSGGRDTQYF. CDR3 DNA sequence: TGTGCCAGCAGCCGGCTGACTAGCGGGGGGCGGGATACGCAGTATTTT.

For this clone: Other DNA variants within this sample encode the same CDR3. The rearrangement links TRBV5-1 to TRBJ1-5; D remains ambiguous. CDR3 length equals 14 residues. The V and J ends lost 0 bases and 2 bases respectively, with 6 bases between them. Germline CDR1 reads SGHRS; CDR2 reads YFSETQ. The CDR3 DNA reads as TGCGCCAGCAGCTTGGCCTCGGGCAATCAGCCCCAGCATTTT. Its translation: CASSLASGNQPQHF.

There are a few counts of this clone. The rearrangement uses TRBV5-4 and TRBJ1-4, with D maybe TRBD1 (6 bases). Germline CDR1 is SGHNT and CDR2 is YYREEE (reference sequence). Trimming removed 7 bases at V and 3 bases at J, with 13 bases between. The length of the CDR3 is 14 residues. CDR3 protein: CASYEGGSNEKLFF. CDR3 DNA sequence: TGTGCCAGCTACGAGGGGGGGTCTAATGAAAAACTGTTTTTT.

The chain is built from TRBV19 and TRBJ1-3; D is uncertain. Trimming stripped 6 bases from V and 0 bases from J, with 9 bases between. CDR1 is LNHDA and CDR2 is SQIVND in the germline V gene (reference sequence). This CDR3 contains 14 residues. This CDR3 reads CASRSSGSGNTIYF. In nucleotides, the CDR3 is TGTGCCAGTAGGTCCTCGGGCTCTGGAAACACCATATATTTT.

This clone has only one observation. The rearrangement joins TRBV6-5 to TRBJ1-6; D is undetermined. This CDR3 has 15 amino acids. V lost 0 bases and J lost 10, with 13 bases in between. In germline, CDR1 is MNHEY, CDR2 SVGAGI. DNA of the CDR3: TGTGCCAGCAGTTACTCGAACACCTTCATGTCACCCCTCCACTTT. Protein product: CASSYSNTFMSPLHF.

This sequence joins TRBV25-1 and TRBJ2-2; the D is unclear. Looked up from germline, CDR1 is MGHDK and CDR2 is SYGVNS. The V end lost 6 bases, the J end lost 5 bases, and 10 bases lay between the germline ends. CDR3 length equals 13 residues. CDR3: CASSPTGTGELFF. The CDR3 coding sequence is TGTGCCAGCAGCCCGACTGGGACCGGGGAGCTGTTTTTT.

The chain couples TRBV6-1 to TRBJ2-7; D is uncertain. Germline-derived CDR1 and CDR2 are MNHNS and SASEGT. The CDR3 totals 11 residues. V was trimmed by 2 bases and J by 3 bases, leaving 2 bases between them. CDR3 sequence reads: CASSELYEQYV. DNA for the CDR3: TGTGCCAGCAGTGAACTCTACGAGCAGTACGTC.

This clone was found once. The V and J genes are TRBV5-1 and TRBJ1-2, with 7 bases lining up with TRBD1. Germline V lookup: CDR1 SGHRS, CDR2 YFSETQ. CDR3 length: 15 amino acids. Trimming cost V 3 bases and J 0 bases; bases outside gene matches: 5. The chain's CDR3 is CASSWGTDSNYGYTF. For the CDR3, the DNA is TGCGCCAGCAGCTGGGGGACAGATTCTAACTATGGCTACACCTTC.

V usage is TRBV19 and J usage is TRBJ1-1, with a weak D call TRBD1 (5 bases). V gave up 2 bases and J gave up 5 bases, with 24 bases separating them. This CDR3 has 18 residues. Germline V gene sequence: CDR1 LNHDA, CDR2 SQIVND (reference sequence). CDR3 in DNA: TGTGCCAGTAGTATAAAAGGACCGGGGGGGGTCGTCGGAACTGAAGCTTTCTTT. It encodes CASSIKGPGGVVGTEAFF.

This rearrangement joins TRBV11-1 to TRBJ2-3; TRBD1 matches at 8 bases. The V gene end was trimmed by 1 base and the J gene end by 4 bases; junction bases not matched to a gene: 7. CDR1 and CDR2 (germline): SGHAT, FQDESV (reference sequence). The CDR3 has 16 residues. The CDR3 bases are TGTGCCAGCAGCTTAGTAGGACAGGGCCCCTCAGATACGCAGTATTTT. Translated: CASSLVGQGPSDTQYF.

V and J are TRBV29-1 and TRBJ1-1, with 9 bases aligning to TRBD1. This CDR3 has 13 residues. Germline V gene lookup returns CDR1 SQVTM and CDR2 ANQGSEA. The J segment lost 7 bases and the V segment lost 6 bases, leaving 9 bases of the junction unmatched. DNA of the CDR3: TGCAGCGTGGGGGGACAGGGAAAGATTGAAGCTTTCTTT. Translation gives CSVGGQGKIEAFF.

V gene TRBV5-4 combines with J gene TRBJ2-1; tentatively, D is TRBD2 (5 bases). Per the germline V gene, CDR1 is SGHNT and CDR2 is YYREEE (reference sequence). V was trimmed by 7 bases and J by 3 bases, leaving 17 bases between them. The CDR3 is 15 amino acids. For the CDR3, the DNA is TGTGCCAGCCGTGGTGAGACGGGGATCTACAATGAGCAGTTCTTC. Amino acids: CASRGETGIYNEQFF. The full variable domain, with the rest looked up from reference TRBV5-4 and TRBJ2-1, is ETGVTQSPTHLIKTRGQQVTLRCSSQSGHNTVSWYQQALGQGPQFIFQYYREEENGRGNFPPRFSGLQFPNYSSELNVNALELDDSALYLCASRGETGIYNEQFFGPGTRLTVL.

The genes are TRBV28 and TRBJ1-1; D might be TRBD1 (6 bases). CDR3 length: 15 amino acids. Trimming pared 5 bases from V and 2 bases from J, leaving 15 bases between. The germline gives CDR1 MDHEN, CDR2 SYDVKM. The chain's CDR3 is CASSPDTGINTEAFF. The CDR3 region has the DNA TGTGCCAGCAGTCCCGACACAGGGATCAACACTGAAGCTTTCTTT.

The gene calls are TRBV29-1 and TRBJ2-2, with 9 bases aligning to TRBD1. The CDR3 sequence is 18 residues long. Losses at the gene ends were 0 bases for V and 2 bases for J; bases not matched to a gene: 10. The germline gives CDR1 SQVTM, CDR2 ANQGSEA. CDR3 nucleotide sequence: TGCAGCGTTGAAGACCGGGACAGGGTGGTAGTCAACACCGGGGAGCTGTTTTTT. This encodes CSVEDRDRVVVNTGELFF.

This clone was counted only a few times. The J gene is TRBJ1-1, the V gene TRBV6-5, with no clear D. V dropped 11 bases and J dropped 1 base, with 11 bases sitting between them. Germline V gives CDR1 MNHEY, CDR2 SVGAGI. The CDR3 extends over 12 amino acids. The CDR3 DNA reads as TGTGCCTGTGCCAAGAGGAACACTGAAGCTTTCTTT. Translating it yields CACAKRNTEAFF.

This chain uses TRBV28 with TRBJ1-2; D is perhaps TRBD1 (5 bases). The CDR3 length is 16 residues. Germline-derived CDR1 and CDR2 are MDHEN and SYDVKM. V was shortened by 1 base and J by 8 bases, with 20 bases between the two germline ends. CDR3 sequence: CASSLSGLRETRGYTF. In nucleotides, the CDR3 is TGTGCCAGCAGTTTATCAGGCCTCAGGGAAACTCGCGGCTACACCTTC.

The chain recombines TRBV7-2 with TRBJ1-4, with 8 bases lining up with TRBD1. The junction had 2 bases not matched to a gene; V was cut back by 0 bases and J by 5 bases. The CDR3 is 15 amino acids. In germline, CDR1 is SGHTA, CDR2 FQGNSA. CDR3 sequence reads: CASSLAGTGNEKLFF. The CDR3 DNA is TGTGCCAGCAGCTTAGCCGGGACAGGAAATGAAAAACTGTTTTTT.

The J gene is TRBJ2-2, the V gene TRBV4-1, with D tentatively TRBD2 (6 bases). The CDR3 is 17 residues long. Trimming stripped 4 bases from V and 4 bases from J, with 19 bases between. CDR1 and CDR2 from the germline V gene are MGHRA and YSYEKL. CDR3 sequence (DNA): TGCGCCAGCAGCCCCTCCGATCGGAGGGCGATCACCGGGGAGCTGTTTTTT. Amino acid sequence: CASSPSDRRAITGELFF.

The gene calls are TRBV19 and TRBJ1-2, with D uncertain. Germline assignment: CDR1 LNHDA and CDR2 SQIVND (reference sequence). This CDR3 comprises 15 residues. V was clipped by 5 bases and J by 0 bases, with 13 bases between them. CDR3 in amino acids: CASSPTSVTNYGYTF. As DNA, the CDR3 is TGTGCCAGTAGTCCTACTTCGGTCACTAACTATGGCTACACCTTC.

The chain links TRBV7-9 to TRBJ2-4; possible D gene TRBD1, 5 bases. V was shortened by 5 bases and J by 5 bases, with 10 bases between the two germline ends. From germline, CDR1 is SEHNR and CDR2 FQNEAQ (reference sequence). The CDR3 length is 13 residues. CDR3 region: CASSPPRENIQYF. The CDR3 coding sequence is TGTGCCAGCAGCCCACCCAGGGAAAACATTCAGTACTTC. Drawing the rest from reference TRBV7-9 and TRBJ2-4, the complete variable domain is DTGVSQNPRHKITKRGQNVTFRCDPISEHNRLYWYRQTLGQGPEFLTYFQNEAQLEKSRLLSDRFSAERPKGSFSTLEIQRTEQGDSAMYLCASSPPRENIQYFGAGTRLSVL.

The J gene is TRBJ1-2, the V gene TRBV5-1; TRBD1 matches 9 bases. V trimming: 0 bases; J trimming: 6 bases; junction bases outside the gene matches: 9. This CDR3 is 16 amino acids long. Germline CDR1 reads SGHRS; CDR2 reads YFSETQ. CDR3 residues: CASSLAPDRGGHGYTF. CDR3 in DNA: TGCGCCAGCAGCTTGGCCCCGGACAGGGGAGGACATGGCTACACCTTC.

The table lists this clone with a few counts. This chain uses TRBV6-2 or TRBV6-3 with TRBJ1-2; tentatively, D is TRBD1 (5 bases). Trimming pared 1 base from V and 1 base from J, leaving 10 bases between. The CDR3 extends over 15 amino acids. Germline V gene sequence: CDR1 MNHEY, CDR2 SVGEGT. The CDR3 nucleotides read TGTGCCAGCAGTTACTGGCAGGGAGGTAACTATGGCTACACCTTC. Its translation: CASSYWQGGNYGYTF.

The chain combines TRBV7-6 with TRBJ2-2, with D uncertain. V was pared by 4 bases and J by 5 bases, with 8 bases between. The CDR3 runs to 13 residues. CDR1 is SGHVS and CDR2 is FNYEAQ in the germline V gene. The CDR3 DNA follows: TGTGCCAGCAGCTCGAGAGGTACCGGGGAGCTGTTTTTT. It encodes CASSSRGTGELFF. Looking up the rest from reference TRBV7-6 and TRBJ2-2 gives the full variable domain: GAGVSQSPRYKVTKRGQDVALRCDPISGHVSLYWYRQALGQGPEFLTYFNYEAQQDKSGLPNDRFSAERPEGSISTLTIQRTEQRDSAMYRCASSSRGTGELFFGEGSRLTVL.

The chain combines TRBV3-1 (or the pseudogene TRBV3-2) with TRBJ2-3; D possibly corresponds to TRBD1 (6 bases). The CDR3 loop spans 16 amino acids. Germline V lookup: CDR1 LGHDT, CDR2 YNNKEL (reference sequence). The V end lost 1 base, the J end lost 2 bases, and 13 bases lay between the germline ends. The CDR3 loop is CASSQGSRGYTDTQYF. The CDR3 DNA reads TGTGCCAGCAGCCAAGGGAGCAGGGGTTACACAGATACGCAGTATTTT.

This clone was recorded a few times. V gene TRBV28 combines with J gene TRBJ2-7, with TRBD2 matching 8 bases. The CDR3 is 15 residues long. Trimming cost V 6 bases and J 3 bases; bases outside gene matches: 10. Germline V gene lookup returns CDR1 MDHEN and CDR2 SYDVKM. DNA for the CDR3: TGTGCCAGCAGCGATACCGGGACTAGTATCTACGAGCAGTACGTC. Translated, it gives CASSDTGTSIYEQYV.

This clone was seen only a few times. The V and J genes are TRBV10-3 and TRBJ1-1, with TRBD1 identical over 7 bases. Germline V CDR1 and CDR2: ENHRY, SYGVKD. The length of the CDR3 is 14 residues. V lost 9 bases to trimming and J lost 0 bases; unmatched junction nucleotides: 7. The DNA of the CDR3 is TGTGCCATAAGACAGGGCTTGATGAACACTGAAGCTTTCTTT. The encoded protein is CAIRQGLMNTEAFF.

In this sample, this clone turned up once. The rearrangement joins TRBV4-2 to TRBJ2-3; D not resolved. Germline V CDR1 and CDR2: LGHNA, YNFKEQ. The germline V and J ends were trimmed by 5 bases and 1 base, with 10 bases remaining between them. This CDR3 is 14 amino acids long. CDR3 amino acids: CASSTVVGTDTQYF. The CDR3 DNA reads as TGTGCCAGCAGCACAGTAGTGGGCACAGATACGCAGTATTTT.